Sequencing of this TCR beta chain was carried out in a study of CD8 T cells in ankylosing spondylitis. MiXCR, run by TCRdb on the 5' RACE reads, gives a single entry per CDR3 protein. The sample carries around 150,000 distinct CDR3 sequences, over 10% recorded once. Study observations and caveats: Before this, some motif variants had been reported in reactive arthritis synovial fluid and blood. Seemingly characteristic of ankylosing spondylitis blood was a TCR beta motif consisting of fewer than 10 highly homologous variants.

This clonotype was seen repeatedly, ten times or more. The antigen remains unidentified. The V gene's germline CDR1 is SGHTA and CDR2 FQGNSA. CDR3 size: 15 residues. Trimming removed 4 bases from V and 3 bases from J; junction bases left unmatched: 7. Sequencing was done on a sample of blood, either unsorted or a sorted T cell fraction (not recorded which). This receptor was identified in a female donor with ankylosing spondylitis or in good health (not recorded which). The chain couples TRBV7-2 to TRBJ2-7; 9 nucleotides line up with TRBD1. CDR3 sequence: CASSYGTGQSYEQYF. CDR3 coding DNA: TGTGCCAGCAGCTACGGGACAGGGCAAAGCTACGAGCAGTACTTC.